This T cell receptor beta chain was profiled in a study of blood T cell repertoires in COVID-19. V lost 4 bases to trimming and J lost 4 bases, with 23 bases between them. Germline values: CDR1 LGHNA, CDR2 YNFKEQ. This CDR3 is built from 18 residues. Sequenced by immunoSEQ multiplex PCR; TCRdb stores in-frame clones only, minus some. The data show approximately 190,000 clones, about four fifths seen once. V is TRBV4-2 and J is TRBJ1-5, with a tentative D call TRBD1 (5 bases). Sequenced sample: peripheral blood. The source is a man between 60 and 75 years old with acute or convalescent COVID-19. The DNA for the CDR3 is TGTGCCAGCAGCCGGACCGGCCCCGGGGGGGGTAGGAATCAGCCCCAGCATTTT. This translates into CASSRTGPGGGRNQPQHF.